This T cell receptor (beta chain) was recorded in a study of shared T cell receptors in the human thymus. Sequenced by immunoSEQ multiplex PCR; TCRdb stores in-frame clones only, minus some. The sample includes 500,000 to 550,000 clones, approximately 78% of them seen just once. V dropped 1 base and J dropped 7; count of bases not matched to a gene: 5. Germline assignment: CDR1 SGHDN and CDR2 FVKESK. CDR3 length: 15 residues. This clone has just a few counts. The sample was also linked to a second study, of human thymus T cells. That source reports: Resections from corrective heart surgery supplied the thymus tissue. Thymic as well as blood repertoires seemed to favor certain V and J genes unevenly. Thymic repertoires of unrelated individuals were reported in related research to overlap highly.

This chain uses TRBV14 with TRBJ2-3; 10 positions match TRBD2. Sequencing was carried out using thymocytes. The TCR was taken from a boy in the first two years of life with a congenital heart defect. CDR3 amino acids: CASSQGTSGSNTQYF. The CDR3, as DNA: TGTGCCAGCAGCCAAGGGACTAGCGGTTCCAATACGCAGTATTTT.